This is a list of T cell receptor beta chains from one sample in a study of blood T cell repertoires in COVID-19. Method: immunoSEQ multiplex PCR; TCRdb's copy keeps in-frame clones and lacks some. The profile shows some 320,000 clones, roughly 90% of them singletons. The sample was peripheral blood. These TCRs come from a woman between 25 and 40 years old with COVID-19, enrolled during active disease. The CDR3 runs from the conserved cysteine through the conserved F or W. The order of the fields is CDR3 DNA, CDR3 protein, D gene, J gene, clone size, V gene. A D gene is named only where the DNA matches it firmly. Size tells how often a clone was seen (once, few, many) or the class of an expanded clone, and some rows leave it out.

CDR3nt: TGTGCCAGCAGTGATGATGGGGGCGCCTATAATTCACCCCTCCACTTT
CDR3aa: CASSDDGGAYNSPLHF
d_gene: NA
j_gene: TRBJ1-6
abundance: NA
v_gene: TRBV6-1

CDR3nt: TGCGCCAGCAGCTTGGTTGGGACAGTGAACACTGAAGCTTTCTTT
CDR3aa: CASSLVGTVNTEAFF
d_gene: TRBD1
j_gene: TRBJ1-1
abundance: NA
v_gene: TRBV5-1

CDR3nt: TGTGCCAGCAGCTTATTGACAGGTTATGGCTACACCTTC
CDR3aa: CASSLLTGYGYTF
d_gene: NA
j_gene: TRBJ1-2
abundance: NA
v_gene: TRBV7-9

CDR3nt: TGTGCCACCAGCCCGACCGGACAATCCAATCAGCCCCAGCATTTT
CDR3aa: CATSPTGQSNQPQHF
d_gene: NA
j_gene: TRBJ1-5
abundance: few
v_gene: TRBV24-1

CDR3nt: TGTGCCAGCAGGGATTCCGGGGGGATCTATGGCTACACCTTC
CDR3aa: CASRDSGGIYGYTF
d_gene: NA
j_gene: TRBJ1-2
abundance: NA
v_gene: TRBV14

CDR3nt: TGTGCCAGCGGAGCGGGTTATAGCAATCAGCCCCAGCATTTT
CDR3aa: CASGAGYSNQPQHF
d_gene: NA
j_gene: TRBJ1-5
abundance: NA
v_gene: TRBV19

CDR3nt: TGTGCCAGCAGCTTGGACAGAAGATTTGCCCAGACCCAGTACTTC
CDR3aa: CASSLDRRFAQTQYF
d_gene: NA
j_gene: TRBJ2-5
abundance: NA
v_gene: TRBV5-6

CDR3nt: TGTGCCAGCTCACCCGAGGTGGATACGCAGTATTTT
CDR3aa: CASSPEVDTQYF
d_gene: NA
j_gene: TRBJ2-3
abundance: NA
v_gene: TRBV18

CDR3nt: TGTGCCAGCAGCTCCGGGACAGGGAGTATCACAGATACGCAGTATTTT
CDR3aa: CASSSGTGSITDTQYF
d_gene: TRBD1
j_gene: TRBJ2-3
abundance: NA
v_gene: TRBV5-4

CDR3nt: TGTGCCTGGAGCCTACGGTTTCCTGGACAGGGAAAAAACACTGAAGCTTTCTTT
CDR3aa: CAWSLRFPGQGKNTEAFF
d_gene: TRBD1
j_gene: TRBJ1-1
abundance: once
v_gene: TRBV30

CDR3nt: TGTGCCAGCAGTTCAACAGGGGACCCTGGAAACACCATATATTTT
CDR3aa: CASSSTGDPGNTIYF
d_gene: TRBD1
j_gene: TRBJ1-3
abundance: NA
v_gene: TRBV6-6

CDR3nt: TGTGCCAGCACCTACGGAGAAGGGGGAACTGAAGCTTTCTTT
CDR3aa: CASTYGEGGTEAFF
d_gene: NA
j_gene: TRBJ1-1
abundance: NA
v_gene: TRBV6-5

CDR3nt: TGTGCCAGCAGCTTAGTGGGGAGCTCCTACGAGCAGTACTTC
CDR3aa: CASSLVGSSYEQYF
d_gene: NA
j_gene: TRBJ2-7
abundance: NA
v_gene: TRBV7-9

CDR3nt: TGTGCCAGCAGCGTAGGCGGGGGCTCCTACAATGAGCAGTTCTTC
CDR3aa: CASSVGGGSYNEQFF
d_gene: TRBD2
j_gene: TRBJ2-1
abundance: NA
v_gene: TRBV9

CDR3nt: TGTGCCAGTAGTAAGCCGACTTACACCGGGGAGCTGTTTTTT
CDR3aa: CASSKPTYTGELFF
d_gene: NA
j_gene: TRBJ2-2
abundance: NA
v_gene: TRBV19

CDR3nt: TGTGCCAGTAGTATAAGTAAAGCAGGGAACACTGAAGCTTTCTTT
CDR3aa: CASSISKAGNTEAFF
d_gene: NA
j_gene: TRBJ1-1
abundance: NA
v_gene: TRBV19

CDR3nt: TGTGCCATCAGTGAGTTAGAGGGACAGGGCAATGAGCAGTTCTTC
CDR3aa: CAISELEGQGNEQFF
d_gene: TRBD1
j_gene: TRBJ2-1
abundance: NA
v_gene: TRBV10-3

CDR3nt: TGCGCCAGCAGCCTTAGGAGGTTATGGGACAGGGGAGGTGACGGCAACACTGAAGCTTTCTTT
CDR3aa: CASSLRRLWDRGGDGNTEAFF
d_gene: TRBD1
j_gene: TRBJ1-1
abundance: NA
v_gene: TRBV4-1

CDR3nt: TGTGCCAGTGCTAAGACAGGGGGCTCTGGAAACACCATATATTTT
CDR3aa: CASAKTGGSGNTIYF
d_gene: TRBD1
j_gene: TRBJ1-3
abundance: NA
v_gene: TRBV19

CDR3nt: TGTGCCAGCAGTCCCGACAGGGCCGGGGAGCTGTTTTTT
CDR3aa: CASSPDRAGELFF
d_gene: TRBD1
j_gene: TRBJ2-2
abundance: NA
v_gene: TRBV27

CDR3nt: TGTGCCAGTAGTATGAGGGGAGGGGCTGGAGATACGCAGTATTTT
CDR3aa: CASSMRGGAGDTQYF
d_gene: TRBD2
j_gene: TRBJ2-3
abundance: NA
v_gene: TRBV19

CDR3nt: TGTGCCAGCAGTGAACCCAGGTATGGCAATCAGCCCCAGCATTTT
CDR3aa: CASSEPRYGNQPQHF
d_gene: NA
j_gene: TRBJ1-5
abundance: NA
v_gene: TRBV6-1

CDR3nt: TGTGCCAGTAGTCGGGGAGCAACGCAGTATTTT
CDR3aa: CASSRGATQYF
d_gene: NA
j_gene: TRBJ2-3
abundance: NA
v_gene: TRBV19

CDR3nt: TGTGCCATCGCGGCAGGGGCGAACACTGAAGCTTTCTTT
CDR3aa: CAIAAGANTEAFF
d_gene: NA
j_gene: TRBJ1-1
abundance: NA
v_gene: TRBV10-3

CDR3nt: TGCAGTGCTAGCGACAGGGATGGCTACACCTTC
CDR3aa: CSASDRDGYTF
d_gene: TRBD1
j_gene: TRBJ1-2
abundance: NA
v_gene: TRBV20-1

CDR3nt: TGTGCCAGCAGACAGGGTGGAGGCTACACCTTC
CDR3aa: CASRQGGGYTF
d_gene: NA
j_gene: TRBJ1-2
abundance: NA
v_gene: TRBV2

CDR3nt: TGTGCCAGCAGCCAAGTCAGGGGGGGCACAGATACGCAGTATTTT
CDR3aa: CASSQVRGGTDTQYF
d_gene: NA
j_gene: TRBJ2-3
abundance: NA
v_gene: TRBV14

CDR3nt: TGTGCCAGCAGACCATCTGTTTCCGGCGGGTCCCAGTACTTC
CDR3aa: CASRPSVSGGSQYF
d_gene: NA
j_gene: TRBJ2-5
abundance: NA
v_gene: TRBV7-9

CDR3nt: TGTGCCAGCAGCCCGATACTAGCGGGGGGTAACACCGGGGAGCTGTTTTTT
CDR3aa: CASSPILAGGNTGELFF
d_gene: TRBD2
j_gene: TRBJ2-2
abundance: NA
v_gene: TRBV11-3

CDR3nt: TGTGCCGTCGCCCAAGGGGTCCAAGAGACCCAGTACTTC
CDR3aa: CAVAQGVQETQYF
d_gene: NA
j_gene: TRBJ2-5
abundance: NA
v_gene: TRBV11-2

CDR3nt: TGTGCCAGCAGCCACCGACAGGGGGCCCCTATCTACGAGCAGTACTTC
CDR3aa: CASSHRQGAPIYEQYF
d_gene: TRBD1
j_gene: TRBJ2-7
abundance: NA
v_gene: TRBV3-1/TRBV3-2

CDR3nt: TGCGCCAGCAGCCCGGCCGACCAGACATACGAGCAGTACTTC
CDR3aa: CASSPADQTYEQYF
d_gene: NA
j_gene: TRBJ2-7
abundance: NA
v_gene: TRBV5-1

CDR3nt: TGTGCCAGCAGCTTAGGACTAAAGAGGGTAGTAGCTTTCTTT
CDR3aa: CASSLGLKRVVAFF
d_gene: NA
j_gene: TRBJ1-1
abundance: NA
v_gene: TRBV7-2